This is a list of T cell receptor beta chains from one sample in a study of blood T cell repertoires in COVID-19. Data came from immunoSEQ multiplex PCR; TCRdb stores just in-frame clones and leaves some out. The sample shows approximately 130,000 clones, about 83% of them seen only once. The specimen was peripheral blood. The origin of the receptors is a man aged 55 to 70 with acute or convalescent COVID-19. The CDR3 runs from the conserved cysteine through the conserved F or W. D genes are given only for firm matches. The size field is filled for only some rows; it gives once, few, many or a size class.

v_gene: TRBV15; abundance: .; d_gene: TRBD1; j_gene: TRBJ2-7; CDR3nt: TGTGCCACCAGCCGAGGACAGGGGTTCAACGAGCAGTACTTC; CDR3aa: CATSRGQGFNEQYF
v_gene: TRBV27; abundance: .; d_gene: TRBD2; j_gene: TRBJ2-1; CDR3nt: TGTGCCAGCAGTTCGATAGGTTCGGGAGGTGAGCAGTTCTTC; CDR3aa: CASSSIGSGGEQFF
v_gene: TRBV7-9; abundance: .; d_gene: TRBD1; j_gene: TRBJ2-1; CDR3nt: TGTGCCAGCAGTCAGGACAGGGGAGGGTCCTACAATGAGCAGTTCTTC; CDR3aa: CASSQDRGGSYNEQFF
v_gene: TRBV1; abundance: once; d_gene: .; j_gene: TRBJ2-1; CDR3nt: TGCACCAGCAGCCAAGATAGGACTGGAGGCTCCTACAATGAGCAGTTCTTC; CDR3aa: CTSSQDRTGGSYNEQFF
v_gene: TRBV30; abundance: once; d_gene: TRBD1; j_gene: TRBJ1-1; CDR3nt: TGTGCCTGGAGAAACAGGGGGAACACTGAAGCTTTCTTT; CDR3aa: CAWRNRGNTEAFF
v_gene: TRBV4-2; abundance: .; d_gene: TRBD1; j_gene: TRBJ2-5; CDR3nt: TGTGCCAGCAGTCACCCTGCGGGACAGGGGTTCTTAGAGACCCAGTACTTC; CDR3aa: CASSHPAGQGFLETQYF
v_gene: TRBV19; abundance: .; d_gene: .; j_gene: TRBJ1-3; CDR3nt: TGTGCCAGTAGCCAACAGGACGATGGAAACACCATATATTTT; CDR3aa: CASSQQDDGNTIYF
v_gene: TRBV7-2; abundance: .; d_gene: TRBD2; j_gene: TRBJ2-5; CDR3nt: TGTGCCGGCAGACCTTCCCTGGGGAGGGGAGAGACCCAGTACTTC; CDR3aa: CAGRPSLGRGETQYF
v_gene: TRBV29-1; abundance: .; d_gene: .; j_gene: TRBJ1-3; CDR3nt: TGCAGCCTCCGGGGGGAGACAGGAAACACCATATATTTT; CDR3aa: CSLRGETGNTIYF
v_gene: TRBV5-1; abundance: .; d_gene: TRBD2; j_gene: TRBJ2-5; CDR3nt: TGCGCCAGCAGCTTAGCGGGATCGGAGACCCAGTACTTC; CDR3aa: CASSLAGSETQYF
v_gene: TRBV6-2/TRBV6-3; abundance: .; d_gene: .; j_gene: TRBJ1-2; CDR3nt: TGTGCCAGCAGTTACCTCAGGGGAAGCTACACCTTC; CDR3aa: CASSYLRGSYTF
v_gene: TRBV7-6; abundance: .; d_gene: TRBD2; j_gene: TRBJ2-1; CDR3nt: TGTGCCAGCAGCTCGCTTAGCGGGAAGGGGGTGGGGGAGCAGTTCTTC; CDR3aa: CASSSLSGKGVGEQFF
v_gene: TRBV3-1/TRBV3-2; abundance: .; d_gene: TRBD2; j_gene: TRBJ2-7; CDR3nt: TGTGCCAGCAGCCCAGGCAAAGCGGGGTCCTACGAGCAGTACTTC; CDR3aa: CASSPGKAGSYEQYF
v_gene: TRBV24-1; abundance: .; d_gene: TRBD1; j_gene: TRBJ2-1; CDR3nt: TGTGCCACCAACGGTGGGGACAGGGGAGGTTACAATGAGCAGTTCTTC; CDR3aa: CATNGGDRGGYNEQFF
v_gene: TRBV21-1; abundance: few; d_gene: .; j_gene: TRBJ1-5; CDR3nt: TGTGCCAGCCCTAAAGGAGAGGGGACAGGGAGCAATCAGCCCCAGCATTTT; CDR3aa: CASPKGEGTGSNQPQHF
v_gene: TRBV3-1/TRBV3-2; abundance: .; d_gene: TRBD2; j_gene: TRBJ2-3; CDR3nt: TGTGCCAGCACCCCGGCCAGCGGGGGCCTAGGTAATACGCAGTATTTT; CDR3aa: CASTPASGGLGNTQYF
v_gene: TRBV5-1; abundance: .; d_gene: .; j_gene: TRBJ2-7; CDR3nt: TGCGCCAGCAGCTTGGGACAGCAGGGAGAGCAGTACTTC; CDR3aa: CASSLGQQGEQYF
v_gene: TRBV6-4; abundance: .; d_gene: .; j_gene: TRBJ2-3; CDR3nt: TGTGCCAGCAGCCCACGCGGGATTAGCGATACGCAGTATTTT; CDR3aa: CASSPRGISDTQYF
v_gene: TRBV5-1; abundance: .; d_gene: .; j_gene: TRBJ2-5; CDR3nt: TGCGCCAGCAGCCCGGCGGGATTCCCTATCGAAGCCCAGTACTTC; CDR3aa: CASSPAGFPIEAQYF
v_gene: TRBV6-2/TRBV6-3; abundance: once; d_gene: TRBD2; j_gene: TRBJ2-1; CDR3nt: TGTGCCAGCACCCCGCAGTGGGGGGGGGAGGTCGACAATGAGCAGTTCTTC; CDR3aa: CASTPQWGGEVDNEQFF